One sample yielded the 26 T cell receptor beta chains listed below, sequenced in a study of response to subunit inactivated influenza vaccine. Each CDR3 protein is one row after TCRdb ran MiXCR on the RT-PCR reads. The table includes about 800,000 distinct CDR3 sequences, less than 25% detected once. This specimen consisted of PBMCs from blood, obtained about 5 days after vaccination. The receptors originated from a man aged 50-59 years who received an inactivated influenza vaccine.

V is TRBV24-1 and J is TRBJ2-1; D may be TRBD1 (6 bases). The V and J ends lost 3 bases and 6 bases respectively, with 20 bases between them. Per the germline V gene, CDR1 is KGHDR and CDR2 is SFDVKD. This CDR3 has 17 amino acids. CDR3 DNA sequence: TGTGCCACCAGTGATACATCCGGGACAAGGGTGGGCAATGAGCAGTTCTTC. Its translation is CATSDTSGTRVGNEQFF.

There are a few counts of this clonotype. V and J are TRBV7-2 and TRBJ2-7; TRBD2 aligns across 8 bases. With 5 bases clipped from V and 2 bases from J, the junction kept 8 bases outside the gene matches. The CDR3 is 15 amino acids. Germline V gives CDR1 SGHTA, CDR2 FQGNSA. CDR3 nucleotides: TGTGCCAGCAGCGTTACTAGCGGAGATGCCTACGAGCAGTACTTC. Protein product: CASSVTSGDAYEQYF.

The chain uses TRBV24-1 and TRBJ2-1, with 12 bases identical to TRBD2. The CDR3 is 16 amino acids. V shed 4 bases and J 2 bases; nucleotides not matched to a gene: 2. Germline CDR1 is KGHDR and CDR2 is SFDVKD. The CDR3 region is CATSEPSGGAYNEQFF. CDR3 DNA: TGTGCCACCAGTGAGCCTAGCGGGGGGGCCTACAATGAGCAGTTCTTC.

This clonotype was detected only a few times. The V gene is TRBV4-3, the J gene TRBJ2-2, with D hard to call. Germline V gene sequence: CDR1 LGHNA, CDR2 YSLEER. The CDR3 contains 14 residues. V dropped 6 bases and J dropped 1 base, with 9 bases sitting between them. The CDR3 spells CASRQLGNTGELFF. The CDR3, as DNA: TGCGCCAGCAGGCAATTGGGGAACACCGGGGAGCTGTTTTTT.

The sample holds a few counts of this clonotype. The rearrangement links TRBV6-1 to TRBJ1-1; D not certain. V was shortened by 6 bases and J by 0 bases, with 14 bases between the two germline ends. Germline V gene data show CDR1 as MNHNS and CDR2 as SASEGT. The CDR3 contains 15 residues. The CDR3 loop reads CASSLGSYMNTEAFF. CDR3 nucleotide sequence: TGTGCCAGCAGCCTTGGGAGTTACATGAACACTGAAGCTTTCTTT.

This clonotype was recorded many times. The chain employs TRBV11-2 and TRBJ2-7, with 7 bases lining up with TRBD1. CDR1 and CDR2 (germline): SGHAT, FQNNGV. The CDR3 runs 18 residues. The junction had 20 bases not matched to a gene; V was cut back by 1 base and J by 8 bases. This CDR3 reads CASSLGNIRQGRSAKQYF. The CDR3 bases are TGTGCCAGCAGCTTAGGTAATATTAGACAGGGACGGTCAGCTAAGCAGTACTTC.

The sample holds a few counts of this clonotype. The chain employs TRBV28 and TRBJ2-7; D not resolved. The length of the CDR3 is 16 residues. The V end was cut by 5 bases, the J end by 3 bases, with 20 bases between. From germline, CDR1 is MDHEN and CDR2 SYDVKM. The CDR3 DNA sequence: TGTGCCAGCAGTGCAAGTTCAGGATCCGGTAACTACGAGCAGTACTTC. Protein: CASSASSGSGNYEQYF.

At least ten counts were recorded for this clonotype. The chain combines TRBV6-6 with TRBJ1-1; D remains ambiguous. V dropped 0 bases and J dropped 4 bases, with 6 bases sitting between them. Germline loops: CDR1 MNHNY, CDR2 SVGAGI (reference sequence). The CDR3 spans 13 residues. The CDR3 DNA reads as TGTGCCAGCAGTTACTCGAGAGGCACTGAAGCTTTCTTT. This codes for CASSYSRGTEAFF.

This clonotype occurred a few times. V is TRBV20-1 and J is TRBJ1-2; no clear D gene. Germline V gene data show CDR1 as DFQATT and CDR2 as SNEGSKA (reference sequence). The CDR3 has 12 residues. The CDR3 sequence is CSSLRVPHGYTF. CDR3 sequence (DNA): TGCTCCTCACTGAGGGTTCCCCATGGCTACACCTTC.

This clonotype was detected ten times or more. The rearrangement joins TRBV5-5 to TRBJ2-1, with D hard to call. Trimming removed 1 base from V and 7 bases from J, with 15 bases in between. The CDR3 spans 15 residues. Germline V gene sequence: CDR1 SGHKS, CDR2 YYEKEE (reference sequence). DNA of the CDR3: TGTGCCAGCAGCTTGTCCCCTTTCTTTGAGAATGAGCAGTTCTTC. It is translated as CASSLSPFFENEQFF.

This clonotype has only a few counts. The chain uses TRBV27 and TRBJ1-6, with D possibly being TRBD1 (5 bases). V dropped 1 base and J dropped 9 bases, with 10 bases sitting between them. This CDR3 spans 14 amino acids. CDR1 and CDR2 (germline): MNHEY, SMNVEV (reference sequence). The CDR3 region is CASSLWQGGSPLHF. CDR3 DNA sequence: TGTGCCAGCAGTTTATGGCAGGGAGGTTCACCCCTCCACTTT.

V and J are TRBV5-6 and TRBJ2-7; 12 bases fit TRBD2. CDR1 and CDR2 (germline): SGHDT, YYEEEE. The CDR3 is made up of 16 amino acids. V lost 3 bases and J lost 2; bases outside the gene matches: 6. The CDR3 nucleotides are TGTGCCAGCAGCTCCCGCCGGACTAGCGGGGCCTACGAGCAGTACTTC. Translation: CASSSRRTSGAYEQYF.

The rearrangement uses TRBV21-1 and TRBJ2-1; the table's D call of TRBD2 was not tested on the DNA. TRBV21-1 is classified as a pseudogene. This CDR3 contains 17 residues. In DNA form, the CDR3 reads TGTGCCAGCAGCACCATGAGACTAGCGGGGCCCAAAAATGAGCAGTTCTTC. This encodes CASSTMRLAGPKNEQFF.

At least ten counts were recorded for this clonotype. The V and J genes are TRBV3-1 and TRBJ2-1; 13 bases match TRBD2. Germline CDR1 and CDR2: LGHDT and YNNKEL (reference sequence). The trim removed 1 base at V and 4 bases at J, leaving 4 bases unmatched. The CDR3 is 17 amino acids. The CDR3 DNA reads TGTGCCAGCAGCCAAGTACAACTAGCGGGGGGGTACAATGAGCAGTTCTTC. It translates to CASSQVQLAGGYNEQFF.

The chain's CDR3 is CSARDFRETYNEQFF. The CDR3 DNA sequence: TGCAGTGCTAGAGATTTCAGGGAAACCTACAATGAGCAGTTCTTC. The gene calls are TRBV20-1 and TRBJ2-1; possible D gene TRBD1, 5 bases. This CDR3 comprises 15 residues. Germline CDR1 and CDR2: DFQATT and SNEGSKA (reference sequence). Trimming removed 0 bases from V and 2 bases from J, with 11 bases in between.

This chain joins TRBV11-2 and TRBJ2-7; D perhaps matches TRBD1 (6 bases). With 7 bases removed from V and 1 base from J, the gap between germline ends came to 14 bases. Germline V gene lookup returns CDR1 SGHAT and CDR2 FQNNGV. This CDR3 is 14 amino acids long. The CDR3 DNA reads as TGTGCCAGCATCCCAACGACAGGATCCTACGAGCAGTACTTC. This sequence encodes CASIPTTGSYEQYF.

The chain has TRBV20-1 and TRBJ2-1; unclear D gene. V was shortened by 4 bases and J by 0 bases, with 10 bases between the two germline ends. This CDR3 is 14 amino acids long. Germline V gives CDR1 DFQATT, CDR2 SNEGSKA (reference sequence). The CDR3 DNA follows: TGCAGTGCTAAAACTCCGAGCTCCTACAATGAGCAGTTCTTC. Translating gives CSAKTPSSYNEQFF.

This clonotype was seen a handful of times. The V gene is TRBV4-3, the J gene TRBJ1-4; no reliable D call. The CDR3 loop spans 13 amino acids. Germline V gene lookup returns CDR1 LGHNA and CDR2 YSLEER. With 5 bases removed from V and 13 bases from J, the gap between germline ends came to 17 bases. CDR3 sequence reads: CASSGGSSAILFF. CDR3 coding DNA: TGCGCCAGCAGCGGAGGCTCATCAGCGATACTGTTTTTT.

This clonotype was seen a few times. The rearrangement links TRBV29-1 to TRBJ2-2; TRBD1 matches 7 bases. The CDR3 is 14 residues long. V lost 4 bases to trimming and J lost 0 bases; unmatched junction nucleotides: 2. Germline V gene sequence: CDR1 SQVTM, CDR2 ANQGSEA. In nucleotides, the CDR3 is TGCAGCGTTGGGGACAGACCGAACACCGGGGAGCTGTTTTTT. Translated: CSVGDRPNTGELFF.

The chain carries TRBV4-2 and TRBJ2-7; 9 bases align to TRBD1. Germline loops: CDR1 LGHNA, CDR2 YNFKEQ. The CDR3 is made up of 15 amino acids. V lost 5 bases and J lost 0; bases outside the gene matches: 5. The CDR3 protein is CASSDRGQGSYEQYF. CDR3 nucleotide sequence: TGTGCCAGCAGCGACCGGGGACAGGGCTCCTACGAGCAGTACTTC.

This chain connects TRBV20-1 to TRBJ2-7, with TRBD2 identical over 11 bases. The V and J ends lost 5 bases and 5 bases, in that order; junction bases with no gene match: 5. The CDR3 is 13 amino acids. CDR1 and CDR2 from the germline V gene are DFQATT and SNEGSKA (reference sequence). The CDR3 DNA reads TGCAGTGCTCTACTAGCGGGAGTGAACGAGCAGTACTTC. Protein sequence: CSALLAGVNEQYF.

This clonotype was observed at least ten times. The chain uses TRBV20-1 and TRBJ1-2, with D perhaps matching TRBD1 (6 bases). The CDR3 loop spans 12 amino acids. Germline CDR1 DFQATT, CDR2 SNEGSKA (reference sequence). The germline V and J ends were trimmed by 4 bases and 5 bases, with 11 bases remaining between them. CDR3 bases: TGCAGTGCTACTAAGGGGGTTTATGGCTACACCTTC. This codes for CSATKGVYGYTF.

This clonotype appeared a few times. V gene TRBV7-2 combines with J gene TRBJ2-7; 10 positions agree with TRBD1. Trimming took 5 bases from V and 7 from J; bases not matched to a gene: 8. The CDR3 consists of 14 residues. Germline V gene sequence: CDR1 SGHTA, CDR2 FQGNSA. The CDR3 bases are TGTGCCAGCAGCCTCGACAGGGGGCGTTGGGAGCAGTACTTC. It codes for CASSLDRGRWEQYF.

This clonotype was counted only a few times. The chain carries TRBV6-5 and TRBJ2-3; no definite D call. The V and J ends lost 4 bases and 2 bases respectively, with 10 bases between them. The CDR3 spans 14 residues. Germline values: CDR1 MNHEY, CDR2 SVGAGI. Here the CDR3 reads CASSSGYNTDTQYF. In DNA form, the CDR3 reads TGTGCCAGCAGTTCCGGGTACAACACAGATACGCAGTATTTT.

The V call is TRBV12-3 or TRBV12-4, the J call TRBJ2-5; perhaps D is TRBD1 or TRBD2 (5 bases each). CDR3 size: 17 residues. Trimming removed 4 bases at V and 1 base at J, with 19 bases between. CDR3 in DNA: TGTGCCAGCAGTTCCGGGACCCTCCCGGGGCCCCAAGAGACCCAGTACTTC. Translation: CASSSGTLPGPQETQYF.

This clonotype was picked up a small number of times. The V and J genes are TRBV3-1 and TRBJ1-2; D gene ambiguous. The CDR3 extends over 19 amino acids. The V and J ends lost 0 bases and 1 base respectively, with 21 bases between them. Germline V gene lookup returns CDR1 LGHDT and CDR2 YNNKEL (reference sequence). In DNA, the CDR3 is TGTGCCAGCAGCCAAGAGTACGGCACCAAGATTGGGAGTAACTATGGCTACACCTTC. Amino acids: CASSQEYGTKIGSNYGYTF. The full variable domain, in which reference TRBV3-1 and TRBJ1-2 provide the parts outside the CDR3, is DTAVSQTPKYLVTQMGNDKSIKCEQNLGHDTMYWYKQDSKKFLKIMFSYNNKELIINETVPNRFSPKSPDKAHLNLHINSLELGDSAVYFCASSQEYGTKIGSNYGYTFGSGTRLTVV.